These 4 T cell receptor beta chains share one sample of origin, sequenced in a study of CD8+ T cells in alopecia areata. The treatment was: oral pan-JAK inhibitor, 5-10 mg twice daily. Extracted RNA was reverse transcribed into cDNA, the sequencing template. Some clones are missing from TCRdb's copy, which holds only in-frame ones; the method was immunoSEQ multiplex PCR. The profile covers over 95,000 clones, with around 55% appearing a single time and 15% to 18% taken by the ten largest. The sample in question was CD8+ T cells sorted from blood, obtained at week 4, from a patient treated with tofacitinib. The receptors stem from a human donor with alopecia areata.

This clone was seen just once. The chain's CDR3 is CATSLAEYNEQFF. The CDR3 DNA reads TGTGCCACCTCCCTAGCGGAGTACAATGAGCAGTTCTTC. The chain is built from TRBV15 and TRBJ2-1; 7 nucleotides agree with TRBD2. Germline assignment: CDR1 LNHNV and CDR2 YYDKDF (reference sequence). The CDR3 is 13 residues long. J was trimmed by 4 bases and V by 8 bases; bases with no gene match: 5. Combining the CDR3 with reference TRBV15 and TRBJ2-1 gives the whole variable domain DAMVIQNPRYQVTQFGKPVTLSCSQTLNHNVMYWYQQKSSQAPKLLFHYYDKDFNNEADTPDNFQSRRPNTSFCFLDIRSPGLGDTAMYLCATSLAEYNEQFFGPGTRLTVL.

This clone was recorded once. This sequence joins TRBV7-9 and TRBJ2-3; TRBD1 aligns across 9 bases. The germline gives CDR1 SEHNR, CDR2 FQNEAQ (reference sequence). J lost 4 bases, V lost 5 bases, and 10 bases had no gene match. The CDR3 runs 16 residues. The DNA for the CDR3 is TGTGCCAGCAGCATGACCGGGACAGGGAGGGCAGATACGCAGTATTTT. It translates to CASSMTGTGRADTQYF.

About this clone itself: Other nucleotide sequences in the sample specify the same CDR3. This chain connects TRBV7-9 to TRBJ2-1, with no clear D. V lost 3 bases and J lost 6, with 9 bases in between. The CDR3 extends over 13 amino acids. Germline V gene data show CDR1 as SEHNR and CDR2 as FQNEAQ (reference sequence). The CDR3 sequence is CASSLPSGNEQFF. The DNA for the CDR3 is TGTGCCAGCAGCTTGCCGTCCGGCAATGAGCAGTTCTTC.

CDR3 nucleotide sequence: TGCGCCAGCAGCCAAGTAAGGCGCGGGGCGGCCTACGAGCAGTACTTC. This translates into CASSQVRRGAAYEQYF. The V and J genes are TRBV4-1 and TRBJ2-7, with D perhaps TRBD2 (6 bases). The CDR3 runs 16 residues. Trimming removed 1 base from V and 2 bases from J, with 15 bases in between. Germline V gives CDR1 MGHRA, CDR2 YSYEKL.